The sequence of this TCR beta chain was determined in a study of CXCR3-negative and CXCR3-positive naive CD8 T cells. General study points: Sequencing showed both naive subsets with comparably high diversity, and memory CD8+ cells much lower. TRB CDR3 properties indicated TCR strength, while surface CD5 was similar across naive subsets. Similar TRBV-TRBJ usage characterized naive CXCR3-negative and CXCR3-positive cells; memory cells differed.

Each TRB cDNA library was prepared by 5' RACE (with UMI labels). With the 5' RACE reads reprocessed, TCRdb shows one record per CDR3 protein and no DNA. The ten top clones account for roughly 1.5%, within a sample of around 81,000 distinct CDR3 sequences. Comments on this clonotype: Its cognate antigen is unknown.

Naive CD8+ T cells were CD45RO-CCR7+CD27+CD95-. Germline assignment: CDR1 SGHRS and CDR2 YFSETQ. The CDR3 runs 15 residues. This clonotype originated in a human donor in good health. Some clones in this sample may be carry-over from other donors' samples. Material: naive CXCR3- CD8+ T cells from blood. Subset described: CD45RO-CCR7+CD27+CD95- naive CD8+ T cells lacking CXCR3 (TNR3-). The chain combines TRBV5-1 with TRBJ2-1; the D call from TCRdb, TRBD1, cannot be confirmed without DNA. The CDR3 spells CASSPDRDSYNEQFF.